These 24 T cell receptor beta chains share one sample of origin, sequenced in a study of T cells after yellow fever vaccination. TCRdb re-derived calls from the 5' RACE reads in MiXCR, one entry per CDR3 protein. Of over 950 distinct CDR3 sequences listed, roughly 56% were seen once; the top ten hold under 60%. Specimen: PBMCs, either bulk or a sorted T-cell subset (CD4+, CD8+, memory, or dextramer-sorted; not recorded which), collected on the day of the yellow fever booster vaccination. These receptors were collected from a man aged 18-30 years who received the YFV17D yellow fever vaccine.

This clonotype counts as hyperexpanded. CDR3 coding DNA: TGTGCCAGCAGCCCGCCGGGACAGCACAATGAGCAGTTCTTC. Translated, it gives CASSPPGQHNEQFF. This sequence joins TRBV5-6 and TRBJ2-1, with 7 bases aligning to TRBD1. CDR1 SGHDT and CDR2 YYEEEE come from the germline V gene. CDR3 length: 14 residues. Losses at the gene ends were 4 bases for V and 5 bases for J; bases not matched to a gene: 6.

By share of the sample, this clonotype is large (0.1 to 1%). The chain uses TRBV28 and TRBJ2-2; D is perhaps TRBD1 or TRBD2 (5 bases each). V was cut by 4 bases and J by 4 bases, with 10 bases left in between. Germline lookup yields CDR1 MDHEN and CDR2 SYDVKM. The CDR3 runs to 14 residues. For the CDR3, the DNA is TGTGCCAGCAGTTCGGGACGGGGCACCGGGGAGCTGTTTTTT. Translation gives CASSSGRGTGELFF.

The chain links TRBV5-1 to TRBJ2-3; no firm D call. V was clipped by 5 bases and J by 1 base, with 8 bases between them. Germline V gene sequence: CDR1 SGHRS, CDR2 YFSETQ. This CDR3 spans 13 amino acids. The CDR3 spells CASRLIGTDTQYF. CDR3 nucleotide sequence: TGCGCCAGCAGATTGATAGGCACAGATACGCAGTATTTT.

This clonotype was recorded once. The rearrangement joins TRBV7-2 to TRBJ2-5; the match to TRBD1 covers 8 bases. CDR1 and CDR2 from the germline V gene are SGHTA and FQGNSA. The CDR3 has 14 amino acids. V dropped 6 bases and J dropped 4; count of bases not matched to a gene: 7. CDR3 residues: CASRPGGTGETQYF. As DNA, the CDR3 is TGTGCCAGCAGGCCAGGGGGCACGGGAGAGACCCAGTACTTC.

V and J are TRBV11-3 and TRBJ1-5; D not certain. Looked up from germline, CDR1 is SGHNT and CDR2 is YENEEA. The CDR3 runs 9 residues. Trimming left V 8 bases short and J 7 bases short, with 3 bases between. The CDR3 DNA sequence: TGTGCCAGCCTCCAGCCCCAGCATTTT. This translates into CASLQPQHF.

V usage is TRBV5-6 and J usage is TRBJ2-2; D is possibly TRBD1 (6 bases). Looked up from germline, CDR1 is SGHDT and CDR2 is YYEEEE. There are 16 residues in the CDR3. With 0 bases removed from V and 0 bases from J, the gap between germline ends came to 9 bases. The CDR3: CASSLVSGANTGELFF. The CDR3 DNA is TGTGCCAGCAGCTTGGTATCAGGGGCGAACACCGGGGAGCTGTTTTTT.

This clonotype rates as medium-sized. The chain has TRBV6-6 and TRBJ1-1, with 7 positions matching TRBD1. The CDR3 covers 17 residues. Germline assignment: CDR1 MNHNY and CDR2 SVGAGI (reference sequence). Unmatched junction bases numbered 13, after V lost 0 bases and J lost 6 bases. In DNA, the CDR3 is TGTGCCAGCAGTTACTCGCGCGCGGCGACAGGGAGGTCTGAAGCTTTCTTT. Encoded protein: CASSYSRAATGRSEAFF.

V and J are TRBV5-6 and TRBJ2-3, with 13 nucleotides matching TRBD2. This CDR3 is built from 19 residues. Germline CDR1 is SGHDT and CDR2 is YYEEEE. V shed 2 bases, J shed 5 bases, and the junction held 14 bases outside the gene matches. In DNA form, the CDR3 reads TGTGCCAGCAGCTTCCGACTAGCGGGGGGTCCGGCCCTAGGAGATACGCAGTATTTT. This encodes CASSFRLAGGPALGDTQYF.

The rearrangement uses TRBV20-1 and TRBJ2-7; 8 bases match TRBD1. Germline trimming cut 3 bases from V and 2 bases from J; bases unmatched to any gene: 3. The CDR3 consists of 13 residues. Germline CDR1 and CDR2: DFQATT and SNEGSKA (reference sequence). CDR3 region: CSARPQGAYEQYF. Written as DNA, the CDR3 is TGCAGTGCTAGGCCACAGGGGGCCTACGAGCAGTACTTC.

Remarks on this clonotype: Compared with germline, one end of the junction differs, possibly owing to a read error. V gene TRBV30 combines with J gene TRBJ1-5; D not certain. There are 14 residues in the CDR3. Germline V gene lookup returns CDR1 GTSNPN and CDR2 SVGIG (reference sequence). CDR3 in DNA: TGTGACTGGACGGAGGGCGCGGGCAATCAGCCCCAGCATTTT. It encodes CDWTEGAGNQPQHF. Full variable domain (rest looked up from reference TRBV30 and TRBJ1-5): SQTIHQWPATLVQPVGSPLSLECTVEGTSNPNLYWYRQAAGRGLQLLFYSVGIGQISSEVPQNLSASRPQDRQFILSSKKLLLSDSGFYLCDWTEGAGNQPQHFGDGTRLSIL.

In this sample, this clonotype is medium-sized. It is unclear where the CDR3 begins or ends on the DNA, so no DNA is shown, and the CDR3 is as TCRdb lists it. The chain employs TRBV7-5 and TRBJ2-7; the table's D call, TRBD2, was not checked against the DNA. TRBV7-5 is recorded as a pseudogene. With termini counted, the CDR3 has 17 amino acids. The CDR3 sequence: CISVPEVNSGESYEQYV.

V gene TRBV5-1 combines with J gene TRBJ2-1, with 12 bases that match TRBD2. The DNA end lines up better with TRBJ2-5; the J call may be wrong. Germline CDR1 and CDR2: SGHRS and YFSETQ. The CDR3 covers 15 residues. Here the CDR3 reads CASSPGLAGRETQYF. The CDR3 DNA is TGCGCCAGCAGCCCCGGACTAGCGGGGCGGGAGACCCAGTACTTC.

The CDR3 nucleotides are TGCAGTGCTAGAAGTACAGCCAACAATGAGCAGTTCTTC. This translates into CSARSTANNEQFF. The rearrangement links TRBV20-1 to TRBJ2-1, with unresolved D. The V gene's germline CDR1 is DFQATT and CDR2 SNEGSKA (reference sequence). V lost 2 bases and J lost 5, with 10 bases in between. The CDR3 runs 13 residues.

The V call is TRBV5-1, the J call TRBJ1-6; D perhaps matches TRBD1 (6 bases). This CDR3 is built from 15 residues. Germline loops: CDR1 SGHRS, CDR2 YFSETQ. V was pared by 2 bases and J by 14 bases, with 20 bases between. In DNA, the CDR3 is TGCGCCAGCAGCTTACAGGGTCAGGCGCCGGACACCCTCCACTTT. It encodes CASSLQGQAPDTLHF.

This chain links TRBV20-1 with TRBJ2-7; 7 bases are a match to TRBD2. The CDR3 covers 13 residues. Per germline, CDR1 DFQATT and CDR2 SNEGSKA (reference sequence). The trim removed 4 bases at V and 5 bases at J, leaving 8 bases unmatched. The CDR3 bases are TGCAGTGCTATCAAGCGGGGATGGGACGAGCAGTACTTC. It is translated as CSAIKRGWDEQYF.

The chain is built from TRBV3-1 and TRBJ2-1; 8 bases are shared with TRBD1. The trim removed 2 bases at V and 7 bases at J, leaving 4 bases unmatched. This CDR3 is built from 14 residues. Looked up from germline, CDR1 is LGHDT and CDR2 is YNNKEL (reference sequence). The CDR3 DNA is TGTGCCAGCAGCCAAACAGGGGGATGGAATGAGCAGTTCTTC. Protein: CASSQTGGWNEQFF.

This rearrangement joins TRBV24-1 to TRBJ1-1, with D perhaps TRBD1 (6 bases). CDR3 length: 11 amino acids. From germline, CDR1 is KGHDR and CDR2 SFDVKD. Here the CDR3 DNA reads TGTGCTTTACGAGGGGGCACTGAAGCTTTCTTT. Protein sequence: CALRGGTEAFF.

In its sample, this clonotype is medium-sized. The J gene is TRBJ2-1, the V gene TRBV4-1; possible D gene TRBD1, 6 bases. CDR1 is MGHRA, CDR2 YSYEKL, per germline. V dropped 5 bases and J dropped 5 bases, with 19 bases sitting between them. This CDR3 is 16 amino acids long. In nucleotides, the CDR3 is TGCGCCAGCAGCGTCCTGGTACAGGGATCTAACAATGAGCAGTTCTTC. It yields the protein CASSVLVQGSNNEQFF.

In this sample, this clonotype turned up once. The chain carries TRBV6-2 or TRBV6-3 and TRBJ2-7; D is uncertain. CDR1 is MNHEY and CDR2 is SVGEGT in the germline V gene. CDR3 length: 10 residues. Trimming pared 8 bases from V and 3 bases from J, leaving 5 bases between. The CDR3 protein is CASGFYEQYV. CDR3 coding DNA: TGTGCCAGCGGGTTCTACGAGCAGTACGTC.

The rearrangement uses TRBV15 and TRBJ2-3; tentative D call: TRBD1 (5 bases). The CDR3 is 14 amino acids. Trimming removed 6 bases from V and 0 bases from J, with 10 bases in between. Germline CDR1 is LNHNV and CDR2 is YYDKDF (reference sequence). CDR3 bases: TGTGCCACCAGGAACAGGAGCAGCACAGATACGCAGTATTTT. Protein: CATRNRSSTDTQYF.

In its sample, this clonotype ranks as large. This chain connects TRBV5-1 to TRBJ1-2, with TRBD1 as a possible D gene (5 bases). V was cut by 5 bases and J by 3 bases, with 20 bases left in between. In germline, CDR1 is SGHRS, CDR2 YFSETQ. The CDR3 contains 16 residues. The CDR3 sequence: CASRFWDEWNDYGYTF. Here the CDR3 DNA reads TGCGCCAGCAGATTTTGGGACGAATGGAACGACTATGGCTACACCTTC.

By frequency in the sample, this clonotype is medium-sized. This CDR3 reads CASRLGLGSSYNEQFF. In DNA, the CDR3 is TGTGCCAGCAGGCTCGGACTAGGGAGCTCCTACAATGAGCAGTTCTTC. V usage is TRBV12-3 or TRBV12-4 and J usage is TRBJ2-1; 7 bases are shared with TRBD2. V shed 6 bases, J shed 0 bases, and the junction held 8 bases outside the gene matches. CDR3 size: 16 residues.

This clonotype is large (0.1 to 1%) within its sample. The chain combines TRBV5-1 with TRBJ2-2; D tentatively reads TRBD1 or TRBD2 (6 bases each). This CDR3 is built from 15 residues. Between the trimmed V and J ends, which lost 0 bases and 6 bases, there was a span of 12 bases. Per germline, CDR1 SGHRS and CDR2 YFSETQ. The CDR3 sequence: CASSLVIGGPGELFF. The CDR3 DNA is TGCGCCAGCAGCTTGGTAATCGGGGGCCCCGGGGAGCTGTTTTTT. The full variable domain, in which reference TRBV5-1 and TRBJ2-2 provide the parts outside the CDR3, is KAGVTQTPRYLIKTRGQQVTLSCSPISGHRSVSWYQQTPGQGLQFLFEYFSETQRNKGNFPGRFSGRQFSNSRSEMNVSTLELGDSALYLCASSLVIGGPGELFFGEGSRLTVL.

In this sample, this clonotype is medium-sized (0.01 to 0.1%). The V call is TRBV20-1, the J call TRBJ2-2; the match to TRBD2 covers 10 bases. J was trimmed by 3 bases and V by 6 bases; bases with no gene match: 16. Germline V lookup: CDR1 DFQATT, CDR2 SNEGSKA (reference sequence). This CDR3 is built from 18 residues. CDR3 in DNA: TGCAGTGCCAGAATCCCGGGACTAGCGTACCGACACACCGGGGAGCTGTTTTTT. Protein sequence: CSARIPGLAYRHTGELFF.